The 20 T cell receptor beta chains below all came from one sample that was sequenced in a study of blood T cell repertoires in COVID-19. Profiling relied on immunoSEQ multiplex PCR, and the TCRdb table lists in-frame clones only, not all of them. This table holds hundreds of thousands of clones, 82% found once. The sequenced material came from peripheral blood. These receptor sequences come from an elderly woman with active or convalescent COVID-19.

CDR3 sequence: CASSLDGTGGRDGYTF. The CDR3 DNA reads as TGTGCCAGCAGCTTGGACGGGACAGGTGGGAGGGATGGCTACACCTTC. The chain has TRBV5-5 and TRBJ1-2, with 8 positions matching TRBD1. The V gene end was trimmed by 0 bases and the J gene end by 6 bases; junction bases not matched to a gene: 10. Germline V lookup: CDR1 SGHKS, CDR2 YYEKEE (reference sequence). This CDR3 comprises 16 residues.

The CDR3 protein is CASNFPGQGLDEQYF. CDR3 DNA: TGTGCCAGCAACTTTCCGGGACAGGGGTTGGACGAGCAGTACTTC. The rearrangement uses TRBV13 and TRBJ2-7, with 10 bases that match TRBD1. J lost 5 bases, V lost 7 bases, and 11 bases had no gene match. Germline V gene lookup returns CDR1 PRHDT and CDR2 FYEKMQ (reference sequence). The CDR3 contains 15 residues.

V is TRBV5-1 and J is TRBJ1-5; 7 positions agree with TRBD1. This CDR3 is built from 15 residues. V trimming: 4 bases; J trimming: 4 bases; junction bases outside the gene matches: 8. Germline V gene data show CDR1 as SGHRS and CDR2 as YFSETQ. The CDR3 DNA reads TGCGCCAGCAGCCCTGGGACAGTGGGGAATCAGCCCCAGCATTTT. This encodes CASSPGTVGNQPQHF.

This clone was recorded once. The chain combines TRBV19 with TRBJ2-7; possible D gene TRBD1, 6 bases. Germline CDR1 and CDR2: LNHDA and SQIVND (reference sequence). The CDR3 is made up of 14 amino acids. The germline V and J ends were trimmed by 5 bases and 2 bases, with 13 bases remaining between them. The CDR3 reads CASSWRQAPYEQYF. The CDR3 DNA reads as TGTGCCAGTAGTTGGCGACAGGCCCCCTACGAGCAGTACTTC. Filled out from reference TRBV19 and TRBJ2-7, the complete variable domain reads DGGITQSPKYLFRKEGQNVTLSCEQNLNHDAMYWYRQDPGQGLRLIYYSQIVNDFQKGDIAEGYSVSREKKESFPLTVTSAQKNPTAFYLCASSWRQAPYEQYFGPGTRLTVT.

This rearrangement joins TRBV5-4 to TRBJ2-1; 13 positions match TRBD2. Looked up from germline, CDR1 is SGHNT and CDR2 is YYREEE (reference sequence). There are 15 residues in the CDR3. J was trimmed by 8 bases and V by 4 bases; bases with no gene match: 6. CDR3 in amino acids: CASSPGLAGVYEQFF. In nucleotides, the CDR3 is TGTGCCAGCAGCCCAGGACTAGCGGGGGTGTATGAGCAGTTCTTC.

As regards this clone: Different DNA sequences within this sample yield the same CDR3. The chain recombines TRBV2 with TRBJ1-1; D not certain. This CDR3 contains 13 residues. V lost 6 bases to trimming and J lost 1 base, with 9 bases between them. The germline CDR1 and CDR2 sequences are SNHLY and FYNNEI. This CDR3 reads CASRPEGNTEAFF. CDR3 nucleotide sequence: TGTGCCAGCAGACCAGAGGGGAACACTGAAGCTTTCTTT.

The J gene is TRBJ2-3, the V gene TRBV11-2, with 7 positions matching TRBD2. Trimming took 2 bases from V and 1 from J; bases not matched to a gene: 6. Germline loops: CDR1 SGHAT, CDR2 FQNNGV. The CDR3 totals 16 residues. CDR3 nucleotide sequence: TGTGCCAGCAGCTTACCCCTGCTAGCGGGCACAGATACGCAGTATTTT. It is translated as CASSLPLLAGTDTQYF.

This clone was picked up one time. The chain is built from TRBV5-4 and TRBJ2-1, with TRBD1 matching over 8 bases. Trimming removed 0 bases from V and 6 bases from J; junction bases left unmatched: 8. Germline V gene data show CDR1 as SGHNT and CDR2 as YYREEE (reference sequence). This CDR3 spans 16 amino acids. The CDR3 DNA sequence: TGTGCCAGCAGCTTGGCTGGCGGACAGGGCTCCAATGAGCAGTTCTTC. Protein: CASSLAGGQGSNEQFF.

The chain joins TRBV6-6 to TRBJ1-5; D is possibly TRBD1 (5 bases). This CDR3 has 16 amino acids. Trimming removed 5 bases from V and 7 bases from J, with 21 bases in between. Germline-derived CDR1 and CDR2 are MNHNY and SVGAGI (reference sequence). The CDR3 reads CASSQGGRRGRQPQHF. CDR3 bases: TGTGCCAGCAGTCAGGGCGGACGCCGCGGGAGACAGCCCCAGCATTTT.

The chain uses TRBV28 and TRBJ1-5; TRBD1 agrees at 8 bases. Germline CDR1 reads MDHEN; CDR2 reads SYDVKM. The V and J ends lost 6 bases and 6 bases, in that order; junction bases with no gene match: 7. The CDR3 runs to 14 residues. In DNA form, the CDR3 reads TGTGCCAGCAGAACGGACAGGGTGACTCAGCCCCAGCATTTT. The encoded protein is CASRTDRVTQPQHF.

The CDR3 DNA follows: TGTGCCAGCAGACCAAAATCGGGGTATGACACTGAAGCTTTCTTT. Protein: CASRPKSGYDTEAFF. The chain combines TRBV7-9 with TRBJ1-1; D not resolved. The CDR3 is made up of 15 amino acids. Between the trimmed V and J ends, which lost 6 bases and 3 bases, there was a span of 17 bases. Germline V gene data show CDR1 as SEHNR and CDR2 as FQNEAQ (reference sequence).

The chain has TRBV3-1 (or the pseudogene TRBV3-2) and TRBJ1-3; D unclear. Germline CDR1 LGHDT, CDR2 YNNKEL (reference sequence). This CDR3 has 13 amino acids. The V and J ends lost 8 bases and 1 base respectively, with 9 bases between them. In DNA form, the CDR3 reads TGTGCCAGCTCTCCGCAGTCTGGAAACACCATATATTTT. Translated: CASSPQSGNTIYF.

The rearrangement links TRBV3-1 (or the pseudogene TRBV3-2) to TRBJ1-2, with 8 bases lining up with TRBD1. V was pared by 1 base and J by 2 bases, with 0 bases of the junction left unmatched. CDR1 and CDR2 from the germline V gene are LGHDT and YNNKEL (reference sequence). This CDR3 has 14 amino acids. The CDR3 DNA reads TGTGCCAGCAGCCAAGGACAGGGGAACTATGGCTACACCTTC. Its translation: CASSQGQGNYGYTF.

This CDR3 is CASSGRGGPNEQFF. The DNA for the CDR3 is TGTGCCAGCAGCGGCCGCGGCGGCCCCAATGAGCAGTTCTTC. The chain employs TRBV9 and TRBJ2-1; D is uncertain. Germline CDR1 SGDLS, CDR2 YYNGEE. The germline V and J ends were trimmed by 3 bases and 6 bases, with 13 bases remaining between them. This CDR3 spans 14 amino acids.

This clone was seen just once. The chain combines TRBV3-1 (or the pseudogene TRBV3-2) with TRBJ1-2, with D unclear. The CDR3 is 14 residues long. From germline, CDR1 is LGHDT and CDR2 YNNKEL (reference sequence). Deletions cut 0 bases from V and 7 bases from J, with 12 bases between. The CDR3 DNA is TGTGCCAGCAGCCAAGATTGGCAGGCGGGTGGCTACACCTTC. Encoded protein: CASSQDWQAGGYTF.

This chain links TRBV5-1 with TRBJ2-1; the match to TRBD2 covers 7 bases. With 4 bases clipped from V and 7 bases from J, the junction kept 8 bases outside the gene matches. The CDR3 has 14 amino acids. From germline, CDR1 is SGHRS and CDR2 YFSETQ. CDR3 coding DNA: TGCGCCAGCAGCATGGGGGGGACTCATAATGAGCAGTTCTTC. Encoded protein: CASSMGGTHNEQFF.

As to this clone: The same CDR3 can be traced to other DNA sequences in this sample. The genes are TRBV28 and TRBJ2-1; the match to TRBD2 covers 8 bases. V was pared by 3 bases and J by 0 bases, with 1 base of the junction left unmatched. CDR3 size: 15 residues. Per germline, CDR1 MDHEN and CDR2 SYDVKM. The DNA for the CDR3 is TGTGCCAGCAGTTTGAGCGGGAGCTCCTACAATGAGCAGTTCTTC. Residues: CASSLSGSSYNEQFF.

This clone occurred a few times. This sequence joins TRBV5-1 and TRBJ2-7; possible D gene TRBD2, 5 bases. The V end lost 0 bases, the J end lost 5 bases, and 12 bases lay between the germline ends. Germline V gives CDR1 SGHRS, CDR2 YFSETQ. This CDR3 spans 14 amino acids. CDR3 amino acids: CASSLASSSHEQYF. CDR3 in DNA: TGCGCCAGCAGCTTGGCTAGCTCCAGCCACGAGCAGTACTTC.

J is TRBJ2-2 and V is TRBV11-3, with D perhaps matching TRBD1 (6 bases). Between the trimmed V and J ends, which lost 5 bases and 5 bases, there was a span of 18 bases. Germline lookup yields CDR1 SGHNT and CDR2 YENEEA. This CDR3 is 16 amino acids long. The CDR3 sequence: CASSRTDSKETGELFF. The CDR3 region has the DNA TGTGCCAGCAGCCGGACAGATTCCAAGGAGACCGGGGAGCTGTTTTTT.

This clone was detected only once. This rearrangement joins TRBV9 to TRBJ2-3, with D tentatively TRBD2 (5 bases). The CDR3 has 13 amino acids. Germline V gene data show CDR1 as SGDLS and CDR2 as YYNGEE. Between the trimmed V and J ends, which lost 4 bases and 0 bases, there was a span of 6 bases. The DNA of the CDR3 is TGTGCCAGCAGCTGGACTAGCACAGATACGCAGTATTTT. Protein: CASSWTSTDTQYF.